These 10 T cell receptor beta chains were all obtained from the same sample, sequenced in a study of beta chain features in type 1 diabetes. Since all of the isolated RNA was reverse transcribed, expressed TCRB transcripts were what got sequenced. The data were produced by immunoSEQ multiplex PCR, yet TCRdb's version contains in-frame clones alone and is incomplete. The sample carries under 450,000 clones, over 11% recorded once. The sample comprised naive CD4+ T cells from blood. The receptors were gathered from a man between 25 and 39 years old in good health.

The V and J genes are TRBV29-1 and TRBJ1-1, with D perhaps TRBD1 (5 bases). The CDR3 runs to 14 residues. Deletions cut 8 bases from V and 1 base from J, with 17 bases between. Germline values: CDR1 SQVTM, CDR2 ANQGSEA. The CDR3 is CSSKRGEGNTEAFF. DNA for the CDR3: TGCAGCTCCAAACGAGGGGAGGGGAACACTGAAGCTTTCTTT.

This clone has just a few counts. The chain is built from TRBV6-5 and TRBJ2-7; D may match TRBD1 or TRBD2 (5 bases each). The germline V gene encodes CDR1 MNHEY and CDR2 SVGAGI. The CDR3 sequence is 13 residues long. With 0 bases removed from V and 5 bases from J, the gap between germline ends came to 8 bases. The CDR3 sequence: CASSYSRGDEQYV. For the CDR3, the DNA is TGTGCCAGCAGTTACTCGAGAGGGGACGAGCAGTACGTC.

This clone was observed a few times. V is TRBV5-1 and J is TRBJ2-5; D gene ambiguous. The CDR3 is made up of 12 amino acids. Deletions cut 5 bases from V and 5 bases from J, with 10 bases between. The V gene's germline CDR1 is SGHRS and CDR2 YFSETQ. The CDR3 loop is CASSTGGETQYF. The DNA for the CDR3 is TGCGCCAGCAGTACTGGCGGCGAGACCCAGTACTTC.

The chain employs TRBV5-6 and TRBJ2-4; perhaps TRBD1 as D (5 bases). V was cut by 0 bases and J by 10 bases, with 11 bases left in between. This CDR3 has 13 amino acids. Germline V CDR1 and CDR2: SGHDT, YYEEEE. CDR3 protein: CASSLVQAEIQYF. Here the CDR3 DNA reads TGTGCCAGCAGCTTGGTACAGGCGGAAATTCAGTACTTC. Full variable domain (remainder filled in from reference TRBV5-6 and TRBJ2-4): DAGVTQSPTHLIKTRGQQVTLRCSPKSGHDTVSWYQQALGQGPQFIFQYYEEEERQRGNFPDRFSGHQFPNYSSELNVNALLLGDSALYLCASSLVQAEIQYFGAGTRLSVL.

This clone was counted only a few times. The chain has TRBV6-5 and TRBJ2-3; tentatively, D is TRBD1 (6 bases). With 8 bases removed from V and 6 bases from J, the gap between germline ends came to 18 bases. This CDR3 contains 14 residues. Germline values: CDR1 MNHEY, CDR2 SVGAGI. Here the CDR3 reads CASYGAGVKDTQYF. The CDR3 DNA follows: TGTGCCAGCTATGGGGCAGGGGTTAAGGATACGCAGTATTTT.

The genes are TRBV7-6 and TRBJ1-1; perhaps TRBD1 as D (6 bases). Trimming removed 4 bases at V and 6 bases at J, with 18 bases between. The CDR3 is 15 amino acids. Germline V CDR1 and CDR2: SGHVS, FNYEAQ. CDR3 amino acids: CASSSLRGAIAEAFF. CDR3 nucleotides: TGTGCCAGCAGCTCCCTTAGGGGGGCAATTGCTGAAGCTTTCTTT.

The chain recombines TRBV6-6 with TRBJ2-3; D remains unclear. Trimming stripped 8 bases from V and 7 bases from J, with 22 bases between. Germline loops: CDR1 MNHNY, CDR2 SVGAGI (reference sequence). The CDR3 is 15 residues long. CDR3 amino acids: CASSQVGAGGNTQYF. CDR3 coding DNA: TGTGCCAGCTCGCAAGTCGGCGCCGGTGGAAATACGCAGTATTTT.

This clone showed up just a few times. V is TRBV4-1 and J is TRBJ1-5, with D uncertain. In germline, CDR1 is MGHRA, CDR2 YSYEKL. CDR3 length: 14 amino acids. Trimming pared 3 bases from V and 0 bases from J, leaving 6 bases between. The CDR3 DNA reads TGCGCCAGCAGCCACAGAGTTAGCAATCAGCCCCAGCATTTT. Residues: CASSHRVSNQPQHF.

At least ten counts were recorded for this clone. This chain links TRBV10-3 with TRBJ2-1; D is perhaps TRBD1 (7 bases). This CDR3 has 13 amino acids. V dropped 3 bases and J dropped 9 bases, with 12 bases sitting between them. CDR1 and CDR2 (germline): ENHRY, SYGVKD. The CDR3 sequence: CAISERQGGEQFF. CDR3 in DNA: TGTGCCATCAGTGAACGACAGGGAGGTGAGCAGTTCTTC.

This chain uses TRBV2 with TRBJ1-2; D gene ambiguous. Germline CDR1 and CDR2: SNHLY and FYNNEI. The CDR3 loop spans 14 amino acids. The V gene lost 4 bases and the J gene lost 6 bases, with 15 bases spanning the gap. The CDR3 DNA sequence: TGTGCCAGCAGTGGGCTCGGTCAAGGAAATGGCTACACCTTC. It codes for CASSGLGQGNGYTF.